This T cell receptor (beta chain) was retrieved from a study of spatial heterogeneity in lung cancer. Individual TCR cDNA molecules each bore their own unique molecular identifier. Each CDR3 protein is one row after TCRdb ran MiXCR on the 5' RACE reads. Of under 150,000 distinct CDR3 sequences listed, 10% to 11% are singletons. Only a few counts were recorded for this clonotype. Germline V gene lookup returns CDR1 DFQATT and CDR2 SNEGSKA (reference sequence). The CDR3 consists of 13 residues. V was trimmed by 0 bases and J by 4 bases, leaving 7 bases between them. Time point here: blood at routine non-recurrence follow-up after resection.

The clonotype originates from a female donor with early-stage non-small cell lung cancer. Specimen: PBMCs, collected at follow-up. V is TRBV20-1 and J is TRBJ2-4; D is unclear. The CDR3 sequence: CSARDLGKNIQYF. The CDR3 DNA reads TGCAGTGCTAGAGATCTGGGGAAAAACATTCAGTACTTC.